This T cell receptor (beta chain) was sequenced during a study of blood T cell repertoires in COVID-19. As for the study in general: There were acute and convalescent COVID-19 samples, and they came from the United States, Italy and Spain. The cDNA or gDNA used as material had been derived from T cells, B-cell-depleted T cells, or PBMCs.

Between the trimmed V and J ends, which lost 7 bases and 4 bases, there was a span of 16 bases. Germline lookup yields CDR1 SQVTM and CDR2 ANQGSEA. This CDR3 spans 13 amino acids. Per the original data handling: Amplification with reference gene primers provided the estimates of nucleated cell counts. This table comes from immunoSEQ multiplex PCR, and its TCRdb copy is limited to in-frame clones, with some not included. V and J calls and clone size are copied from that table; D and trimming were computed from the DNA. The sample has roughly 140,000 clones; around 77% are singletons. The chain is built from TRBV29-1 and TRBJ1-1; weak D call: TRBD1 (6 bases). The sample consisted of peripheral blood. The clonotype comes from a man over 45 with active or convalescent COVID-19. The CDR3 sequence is CSAATGFRTEAFF. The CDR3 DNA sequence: TGCAGCGCTGCAACAGGGTTTCGCACTGAAGCTTTCTTT. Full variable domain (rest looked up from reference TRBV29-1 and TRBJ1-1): SAVISQKPSRDICQRGTSLTIQCQVDSQVTMMFWYRQQPGQSLTLIATANQGSEATYESGFVIDKFPISRPNLTFSTLTVSNMSPEDSSIYLCSAATGFRTEAFFGQGTRLTVV.